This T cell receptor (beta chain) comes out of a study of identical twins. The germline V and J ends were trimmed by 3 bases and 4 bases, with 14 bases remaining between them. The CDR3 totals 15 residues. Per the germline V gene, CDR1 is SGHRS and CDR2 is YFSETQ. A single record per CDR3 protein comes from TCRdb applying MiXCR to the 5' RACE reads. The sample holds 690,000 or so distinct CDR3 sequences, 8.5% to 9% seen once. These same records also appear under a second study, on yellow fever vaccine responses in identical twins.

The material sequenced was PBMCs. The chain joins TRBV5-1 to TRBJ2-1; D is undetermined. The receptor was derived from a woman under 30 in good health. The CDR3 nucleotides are TGCGCCAGCAGCTCGGACGGACCTGCATACAATGAGCAGTTCTTC. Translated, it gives CASSSDGPAYNEQFF.